The rows below give T cell receptor beta chains drawn from one sample of a study of T cells in Graves' hyperthyroidism and ophthalmopathy. MiXCR was run by TCRdb on the multiplex PCR reads, yielding one entry per CDR3 protein. The sample shows about 400,000 distinct CDR3 sequences, approximately 13% of them seen only once. Sequencing was done on a sample of blood. Every receptor here comes from a woman between 18 and 30 years old with Graves' hyperthyroidism. Each CDR3 is given with its conserved first and last residue. The D gene is left open where the match is weak. Some rows have no size entry. The others give once, few or many, or a class for an expanded clone.

CDR3 DNA: TGTGCCAGCAGTACGGGGGGGCCGGGTTTGGAGCAGTACTTC; CDR3 protein: CASSTGGPGLEQYF; V gene: TRBV6-1; clone size: many; D gene: TRBD2; J gene: TRBJ2-7
CDR3 DNA: TGTGCCAGCAGCCCCCAGCGCGGGAGGGCCACAGATACGCAGTATTTT; CDR3 protein: CASSPQRGRATDTQYF; V gene: TRBV7-3; clone size: many; D gene: TRBD2; J gene: TRBJ2-3
CDR3 DNA: TGTGCCAGCAGCTTAATGCCCTTTGGGGGGGAGACCCAGTACTTC; CDR3 protein: CASSLMPFGGETQYF; V gene: TRBV7-2; clone size: many; D gene: .; J gene: TRBJ2-5
CDR3 DNA: TGTGCCAGCTCAACCGGGACAGGGTTCTTTGGAAACACCATATATTTT; CDR3 protein: CASSTGTGFFGNTIYF; V gene: TRBV18; clone size: few; D gene: TRBD1; J gene: TRBJ1-3
CDR3 DNA: TGCAGTGCTATACCTCGAACTAGCGGGAGTAGGAATGAGCAGTTCTTC; CDR3 protein: CSAIPRTSGSRNEQFF; V gene: TRBV20-1; clone size: many; D gene: TRBD2; J gene: TRBJ2-1
CDR3 DNA: TGTGCCAGCAGCCGGACAGGGGGCGCGAACGAGCAGTACTTC; CDR3 protein: CASSRTGGANEQYF; V gene: TRBV27; clone size: many; D gene: TRBD1; J gene: TRBJ2-7
CDR3 DNA: TGTGCCAGCAGTCCACAGGGGGCTAATGAAAAACTGTTTTTT; CDR3 protein: CASSPQGANEKLFF; V gene: TRBV12-3/TRBV12-4; clone size: many; D gene: TRBD1; J gene: TRBJ1-4
CDR3 DNA: TGTGCCAGCAGTCCCGCTAACCCCTATGGCTACACCTTC; CDR3 protein: CASSPANPYGYTF; V gene: TRBV28; clone size: many; D gene: .; J gene: TRBJ1-2
CDR3 DNA: TGTGCCAGCAGCTTGGAAGGGGACAGGGGGATCCACGAGCAGTACTTC; CDR3 protein: CASSLEGDRGIHEQYF; V gene: TRBV5-8; clone size: .; D gene: TRBD1; J gene: TRBJ2-7
CDR3 DNA: TGTGCCAGTAGGCTCCAGGGCGCAGGGTTTATCAATCAGCCCCAGCATTTT; CDR3 protein: CASRLQGAGFINQPQHF; V gene: TRBV19; clone size: few; D gene: .; J gene: TRBJ1-5
CDR3 DNA: TGTGCCAGCAGCTCCGGGGTTTATAGCACAGATACGCAGTATTTT; CDR3 protein: CASSSGVYSTDTQYF; V gene: TRBV7-2; clone size: few; D gene: .; J gene: TRBJ2-3
CDR3 DNA: TGCAGTGCTAGAGACACGGGTCCCTACGAGCAGTACTTC; CDR3 protein: CSARDTGPYEQYF; V gene: TRBV20-1; clone size: many; D gene: .; J gene: TRBJ2-7
CDR3 DNA: TGCGCCAGCAGCCCCCGGGACCAACCTACTAACTATGGCTACACCTTC; CDR3 protein: CASSPRDQPTNYGYTF; V gene: TRBV5-1; clone size: many; D gene: .; J gene: TRBJ1-2
CDR3 DNA: TGTGCCAGCAGCTCACAGGGGGCGAGCACAGATACGCAGTATTTT; CDR3 protein: CASSSQGASTDTQYF; V gene: TRBV7-2; clone size: many; D gene: TRBD1; J gene: TRBJ2-3
CDR3 DNA: TGTGCCAGTAGGAATACAGGGAGGGCAGCCACTGAAGCTTTCTTT; CDR3 protein: CASRNTGRAATEAFF; V gene: TRBV19; clone size: .; D gene: .; J gene: TRBJ1-1
CDR3 DNA: TGTGCCAGCAGTGTCCTAGAAGGCCGCGAGCAGTACTTC; CDR3 protein: CASSVLEGREQYF; V gene: TRBV6-1; clone size: many; D gene: .; J gene: TRBJ2-7
CDR3 DNA: TGTGCCAGCAGCCGTAGCAACTCTGGAAACACCATATATTTT; CDR3 protein: CASSRSNSGNTIYF; V gene: TRBV7-8; clone size: .; D gene: .; J gene: TRBJ1-3
CDR3 DNA: TGCGCCAGCAGCCCCCAACTAGCGGGGGGGGAGACCCAGTACTTC; CDR3 protein: CASSPQLAGGETQYF; V gene: TRBV7-9; clone size: few; D gene: TRBD2; J gene: TRBJ2-5
CDR3 DNA: TGTGCCAGCAGCTTAACAGGGGATAGCTATGGCTACACCTTC; CDR3 protein: CASSLTGDSYGYTF; V gene: TRBV7-3; clone size: .; D gene: .; J gene: TRBJ1-2
CDR3 DNA: TGTGCCAGCAGTAGGGACGGGGGCTCCTACAATGAGCAGTTCTTC; CDR3 protein: CASSRDGGSYNEQFF; V gene: TRBV2; clone size: .; D gene: .; J gene: TRBJ2-1
CDR3 DNA: TGTGCCAGCAGCCCCCAGGGGGGGGCCCCCAATGAGCAGTTCTTC; CDR3 protein: CASSPQGGAPNEQFF; V gene: TRBV7-3; clone size: many; D gene: .; J gene: TRBJ2-1
CDR3 DNA: TGCAGTGCTAGAGAGACCCTCGCGGAGCAGTACTTC; CDR3 protein: CSARETLAEQYF; V gene: TRBV20-1; clone size: many; D gene: .; J gene: TRBJ2-7
CDR3 DNA: TGTGCCACCAGTGAGGACAGGGTCGGGGAGACCCAGTACTTC; CDR3 protein: CATSEDRVGETQYF; V gene: TRBV24-1; clone size: many; D gene: TRBD1; J gene: TRBJ2-5
CDR3 DNA: TGTGCCATCAGTGACCCCGACCGCCTTAGCAATCAGCCCCAGCATTTT; CDR3 protein: CAISDPDRLSNQPQHF; V gene: TRBV10-3; clone size: many; D gene: .; J gene: TRBJ1-5
CDR3 DNA: TGTGCCAGCAGCCAACCCCGAATAGGGGGAGACTATGGCTACACCTTC; CDR3 protein: CASSQPRIGGDYGYTF; V gene: TRBV3-1; clone size: many; D gene: .; J gene: TRBJ1-2
CDR3 DNA: TGTGCCAGCAGTAGGGACAGGGTCGGGACTGAAGCTTTCTTT; CDR3 protein: CASSRDRVGTEAFF; V gene: TRBV6-1; clone size: many; D gene: TRBD1; J gene: TRBJ1-1
CDR3 DNA: TGCAGCGTTGTGCCGGGACTAGCGGGGGTCGAGCAGTACTTC; CDR3 protein: CSVVPGLAGVEQYF; V gene: TRBV29-1; clone size: few; D gene: TRBD2; J gene: TRBJ2-7
CDR3 DNA: TGTGCCAGCAGTGAACCGAGGCTTGGACTGGAGAACACTGAAGCTTTCTTC; CDR3 protein: CASSEPRLGLENTEAFF; V gene: TRBV6-1; clone size: .; D gene: .; J gene: TRBJ1-1
CDR3 DNA: TGTGCCAGCAAACTAAACGGGGCCGAGGTAGAGACCCAGTACTTC; CDR3 protein: CASKLNGAEVETQYF; V gene: TRBV7-9; clone size: many; D gene: .; J gene: TRBJ2-5
CDR3 DNA: TGCAGTGCTAGAGCGGGATTGGACAGGTGGGCGGATGAGCAGTTCTTC; CDR3 protein: CSARAGLDRWADEQFF; V gene: TRBV20-1; clone size: many; D gene: TRBD1; J gene: TRBJ2-1
CDR3 DNA: TGTGCCAGCAGTTTCGCCGATCAGCCCCAGCATTTT; CDR3 protein: CASSFADQPQHF; V gene: TRBV27; clone size: few; D gene: .; J gene: TRBJ1-5
CDR3 DNA: TGCGCCAGCAGCCGAGAAGTCCGTACCAAAAACATTCAGTACTTC; CDR3 protein: CASSREVRTKNIQYF; V gene: TRBV4-1; clone size: .; D gene: .; J gene: TRBJ2-4
CDR3 DNA: TGTGCCAGCAGGACCCCGGGGGGGCTTTCCCGATACAATGAGCAGTTCTTC; CDR3 protein: CASRTPGGLSRYNEQFF; V gene: TRBV28; clone size: many; D gene: TRBD2; J gene: TRBJ2-1
CDR3 DNA: TGTGCCAGCAGTACCGGGACAGGGGCCTACAATGAGCAGTTCTTC; CDR3 protein: CASSTGTGAYNEQFF; V gene: TRBV6-1; clone size: many; D gene: TRBD1; J gene: TRBJ2-1
CDR3 DNA: TGTGCCAGCAGCTTAGTCGGAGGCCTCAATCAGCCCCAGCATTTT; CDR3 protein: CASSLVGGLNQPQHF; V gene: TRBV7-2; clone size: many; D gene: .; J gene: TRBJ1-5
CDR3 DNA: TGTGCCAGCCGCTCTTACACCGGGGAGCTGTTTTTT; CDR3 protein: CASRSYTGELFF; V gene: TRBV6-1; clone size: many; D gene: .; J gene: TRBJ2-2
CDR3 DNA: TGTGCCAGCAGCCCCCCGGACAGGGTCCCTGAAGCTTTCTTT; CDR3 protein: CASSPPDRVPEAFF; V gene: TRBV13; clone size: few; D gene: TRBD1; J gene: TRBJ1-1
CDR3 DNA: TGTGCCAGCAGCCCGAGAGGACTGACGATCACCTACGAGCAGTACTTC; CDR3 protein: CASSPRGLTITYEQYF; V gene: TRBV28; clone size: many; D gene: .; J gene: TRBJ2-7
CDR3 DNA: TGTGCCACCAGCAGAGGCCACGAGGACGAGCAGTACTTC; CDR3 protein: CATSRGHEDEQYF; V gene: TRBV15; clone size: many; D gene: .; J gene: TRBJ2-7
CDR3 DNA: TGCGCCAGCAGCTTGGTCTGGGGAGCGGGAGGCCGTCTCACAGATACGCAGTATTTT; CDR3 protein: CASSLVWGAGGRLTDTQYF; V gene: TRBV5-1; clone size: .; D gene: TRBD2; J gene: TRBJ2-3
CDR3 DNA: TGTGCCAGCAGTGAAGGGGCGCATCAAGAGACCCAGTACTTC; CDR3 protein: CASSEGAHQETQYF; V gene: TRBV3-1; clone size: .; D gene: .; J gene: TRBJ2-5
CDR3 DNA: TGTGCCAGCAGCGCCGGCCTCGAGCAGTACTTC; CDR3 protein: CASSAGLEQYF; V gene: TRBV5-6; clone size: many; D gene: .; J gene: TRBJ2-7
CDR3 DNA: TGTGCCTGGAGTGTCTATAAAGAGACCCAGTACTTC; CDR3 protein: CAWSVYKETQYF; V gene: TRBV30; clone size: many; D gene: .; J gene: TRBJ2-5
CDR3 DNA: TGTGCCAGCAGTACAGGGGGTCTGCACCCTATTAACTATGGCTACACCTTC; CDR3 protein: CASSTGGLHPINYGYTF; V gene: TRBV2; clone size: many; D gene: TRBD1; J gene: TRBJ1-2
CDR3 DNA: TGTGCCAGCAGCTTGACTCAAAGGGCAACCGGGGAGCTGTTTTTT; CDR3 protein: CASSLTQRATGELFF; V gene: TRBV5-5; clone size: many; D gene: .; J gene: TRBJ2-2
CDR3 DNA: TGTGCCACCAGCAGTGCCGGGACAGGGAACAATCAGCCCCAGCATTTT; CDR3 protein: CATSSAGTGNNQPQHF; V gene: TRBV15; clone size: many; D gene: TRBD1; J gene: TRBJ1-5
CDR3 DNA: TGTGCCGGCAGCTTTAGCGGGAGCGACACCGGGGAGCTGTTTTTT; CDR3 protein: CAGSFSGSDTGELFF; V gene: TRBV5-4; clone size: .; D gene: TRBD2; J gene: TRBJ2-2
CDR3 DNA: TGTGCCAGCAGCTGGGGACTTCTCGGACATCACAATGAGCAGTTCTTC; CDR3 protein: CASSWGLLGHHNEQFF; V gene: TRBV5-6; clone size: many; D gene: .; J gene: TRBJ2-1
CDR3 DNA: TGTGCCAGCAGTGTCCCACCAGACCGGGAGCGGAGCACAGATACGCAGTATTTT; CDR3 protein: CASSVPPDRERSTDTQYF; V gene: TRBV2; clone size: many; D gene: .; J gene: TRBJ2-3
CDR3 DNA: TGTGCCAGCAGCTTAGAAGTTTCTTTACTAGCGGGAGATCAAGAGACCCAGTACTTC; CDR3 protein: CASSLEVSLLAGDQETQYF; V gene: TRBV7-2; clone size: .; D gene: TRBD2; J gene: TRBJ2-5
CDR3 DNA: TGTGCCAGCAGCTTGTTCTCATTGGCTCGGACCCAGTACTTC; CDR3 protein: CASSLFSLARTQYF; V gene: TRBV11-1; clone size: many; D gene: .; J gene: TRBJ2-5
CDR3 DNA: TGTGCCAGCAGATCCCCAGTGGGGGGCTATGGCTACACCTTC; CDR3 protein: CASRSPVGGYGYTF; V gene: TRBV28; clone size: many; D gene: .; J gene: TRBJ1-2
CDR3 DNA: TGCAGTGCTATTAACTTCGGGACGGTTAATGAAAAACTGTTTTTT; CDR3 protein: CSAINFGTVNEKLFF; V gene: TRBV20-1; clone size: few; D gene: .; J gene: TRBJ1-4